This passage covers 18 T cell receptor beta chains from one sample sequenced in a study of control samples from healthy donors and cancer patients. TCRdb's copy holds only in-frame clones and misses some; the assay was immunoSEQ multiplex PCR. The repertoire holds more than 140,000 clones, with under 95% as singletons. Source material: blood. All receptors derive from a man in his forties or fifties in good health.

The gene calls are TRBV6-2 or TRBV6-3 and TRBJ2-6; 8 nucleotides match TRBD1. J gave up 2 bases and V 6 bases, and 9 bases lay outside the gene matches. Germline V gives CDR1 MNHEY, CDR2 SVGEGT. The CDR3 has 17 residues. CDR3 in DNA: TGTGCCAGCAGCAGCCATGGACAGGGAACTGGGGCCAACGTCCTGACTTTC. This codes for CASSSHGQGTGANVLTF.

CDR3 nucleotides: TGCGCCAGCAGCCCCGACGTCAATCAGCCCCAGCATTTT. It encodes CASSPDVNQPQHF. V gene TRBV5-1 combines with J gene TRBJ1-5, with D hard to call. The CDR3 contains 13 residues. Germline-derived CDR1 and CDR2 are SGHRS and YFSETQ. With 4 bases removed from V and 3 bases from J, the gap between germline ends came to 8 bases. Combining the CDR3 with reference TRBV5-1 and TRBJ1-5 gives the whole variable domain KAGVTQTPRYLIKTRGQQVTLSCSPISGHRSVSWYQQTPGQGLQFLFEYFSETQRNKGNFPGRFSGRQFSNSRSEMNVSTLELGDSALYLCASSPDVNQPQHFGDGTRLSIL.

The CDR3 DNA reads TGCGCCAGCAGCCCCGGACACCCCACGGATGGCTACACCTTC. Protein: CASSPGHPTDGYTF. The V and J genes are TRBV5-1 and TRBJ1-2; the D gene is possibly TRBD1 (5 bases). Trimming removed 4 bases from V and 6 bases from J, with 16 bases in between. Germline V gene data show CDR1 as SGHRS and CDR2 as YFSETQ. CDR3 size: 14 residues.

The chain is built from TRBV11-2 and TRBJ1-6; 8 nucleotides align to TRBD1. Germline CDR1 is SGHAT and CDR2 is FQNNGV. The CDR3 is 16 amino acids. J gave up 4 bases and V 1 base, and 3 bases lay outside the gene matches. The CDR3, as DNA: TGTGCCAGCAGCTTAGGACAGGGGATTTATAATTCACCCCTCCACTTT. It yields the protein CASSLGQGIYNSPLHF.

The rearrangement uses TRBV28 and TRBJ2-7; tentatively, D is TRBD1 (7 bases). Trimming cost V 1 base and J 11 bases, with 18 bases left between them. This CDR3 has 14 amino acids. CDR1 MDHEN and CDR2 SYDVKM come from the germline V gene. The CDR3 loop is CASSLSQEGAPEYF. CDR3 DNA: TGTGCCAGCAGTTTATCCCAGGAGGGGGCCCCGGAGTACTTC.

The chain uses TRBV5-8 and TRBJ2-7; perhaps TRBD1 as D (6 bases). CDR1 is SGHTS and CDR2 is YDEGEE in the germline V gene. V was trimmed by 4 bases and J by 4 bases, leaving 21 bases between them. The CDR3 length is 16 residues. CDR3 loop: CASSLRSGTRGYEQYF. CDR3 coding DNA: TGTGCCAGCAGCCTCAGATCCGGGACAAGAGGGTACGAGCAGTACTTC.

This clone was seen only once. This rearrangement joins TRBV2 to TRBJ2-5, with TRBD2 matching over 9 bases. In germline, CDR1 is SNHLY, CDR2 FYNNEI. Trimming took 10 bases from V and 2 from J; bases not matched to a gene: 5. The CDR3 has 13 amino acids. CDR3 loop: CATTSGVQETQYF. In DNA, the CDR3 is TGTGCCACGACTAGCGGAGTGCAAGAGACCCAGTACTTC.

This clone has a single count. The rearrangement joins TRBV9 to TRBJ1-2; the D gene is possibly TRBD1 (6 bases). The V gene lost 1 base and the J gene lost 4 bases, with 11 bases spanning the gap. CDR1 and CDR2 (germline): SGDLS, YYNGEE. This CDR3 comprises 14 residues. The CDR3 DNA is TGTGCCAGCAGCGTAACGGACAGATCCTATGGCTACACCTTC. Its protein is CASSVTDRSYGYTF.

This chain links TRBV28 with TRBJ2-7, with D unresolved. This CDR3 region has 14 residues. Germline values: CDR1 MDHEN, CDR2 SYDVKM. The V end lost 1 base, the J end lost 0 bases, and 7 bases lay between the germline ends. The CDR3 spells CASSLFSSSYEQYF. The CDR3 DNA sequence: TGTGCCAGCAGTTTATTTTCGAGCTCCTACGAGCAGTACTTC.

The chain joins TRBV6-7 to TRBJ2-3, with D perhaps assigned TRBD1 or TRBD2 (6 bases each). TRBV6-7 qualifies as an ORF whose function is uncertain. V lost 5 bases, J lost 0 bases, and 24 bases lay in between. The CDR3 totals 19 residues. The CDR3 here is CASSTPEGRGGLSTDTQYF. The CDR3 DNA sequence: TGTGCCAGCAGTACCCCCGAGGGCAGGGGAGGACTTAGCACAGATACGCAGTATTTT.

V and J are TRBV2 and TRBJ1-2, with D possibly matching TRBD1 (6 bases). From germline, CDR1 is SNHLY and CDR2 FYNNEI. V gave up 6 bases and J gave up 5 bases, with 10 bases separating them. The CDR3 spans 12 residues. The CDR3: CASRPQGYGYTF. As DNA, the CDR3 is TGTGCCAGCAGGCCACAGGGTTATGGCTACACCTTC.

This clone showed up just a few times. The chain has TRBV6-1 and TRBJ2-3; the match to TRBD2 covers 8 bases. J gave up 1 base and V 0 bases, and 0 bases lay outside the gene matches. The germline V gene has CDR1 MNHNS and CDR2 SASEGT. CDR3 length equals 15 residues. The CDR3: CASSEARGGTDTQYF. The CDR3 bases are TGTGCCAGCAGTGAAGCGCGGGGGGGCACAGATACGCAGTATTTT.

This chain connects TRBV13 to TRBJ2-7; TRBD2 aligns across 8 bases. J was trimmed by 4 bases and V by 2 bases; bases with no gene match: 4. Looked up from germline, CDR1 is PRHDT and CDR2 is FYEKMQ (reference sequence). CDR3 length: 14 amino acids. Written as DNA, the CDR3 is TGTGCCAGCAGCTTATCGCGGGGGGCGTACGAGCAGTACTTC. Amino acids: CASSLSRGAYEQYF. Combining the CDR3 with reference TRBV13 and TRBJ2-7 gives the whole variable domain AAGVIQSPRHLIKEKRETATLKCYPIPRHDTVYWYQQGPGQDPQFLISFYEKMQSDKGSIPDRFSAQQFSDYHSELNMSSLELGDSALYFCASSLSRGAYEQYFGPGTRLTVT.

This chain uses TRBV5-1 with TRBJ1-2; D uncertain. The CDR3 runs to 12 residues. Germline V gene data show CDR1 as SGHRS and CDR2 as YFSETQ. Deletions cut 0 bases from V and 10 bases from J, with 10 bases between. CDR3 loop: CASSLEKDHYTF. The DNA for the CDR3 is TGCGCCAGCAGCTTGGAAAAGGACCACTACACCTTC.

The chain joins TRBV5-1 to TRBJ2-5; D ambiguous. Trimming took off 5 bases at V and 5 bases at J, with 13 bases between the two ends. Germline CDR1 reads SGHRS; CDR2 reads YFSETQ. This CDR3 is 13 amino acids long. CDR3 protein: CASRRSFQETQYF. The CDR3 DNA sequence: TGCGCCAGCAGAAGGAGCTTCCAGGAGACCCAGTACTTC. The full variable domain, completed using reference TRBV5-1 and TRBJ2-5, is KAGVTQTPRYLIKTRGQQVTLSCSPISGHRSVSWYQQTPGQGLQFLFEYFSETQRNKGNFPGRFSGRQFSNSRSEMNVSTLELGDSALYLCASRRSFQETQYFGPGTRLLVL.

The CDR3 reads CASSLVAGQGASGNTIYF. For the CDR3, the DNA is TGTGCCAGCAGCCTAGTGGCGGGACAGGGGGCTTCTGGAAACACCATATATTTT. The chain has TRBV7-9 and TRBJ1-3; 12 positions match TRBD1. CDR1 SEHNR and CDR2 FQNEAQ come from the germline V gene (reference sequence). The CDR3 covers 18 residues. The junction had 9 bases not matched to a gene; V was cut back by 5 bases and J by 1 base.

This clone was recorded only once. V and J are TRBV6-1 and TRBJ2-1, with D possibly matching TRBD2 (6 bases). The CDR3 covers 15 residues. Per germline, CDR1 MNHNS and CDR2 SASEGT. V was cut by 3 bases and J by 0 bases, with 9 bases left in between. The CDR3, as DNA: TGTGCCAGCAGTGATCGGGGGAGCTCCTACAATGAGCAGTTCTTC. As protein: CASSDRGSSYNEQFF.

The chain uses TRBV7-2 and TRBJ1-2, with D possibly matching TRBD1 (6 bases). Germline V lookup: CDR1 SGHTA, CDR2 FQGNSA. CDR3 size: 16 residues. The V gene lost 5 bases and the J gene lost 8 bases, with 24 bases spanning the gap. DNA for the CDR3: TGTGCCAGCAGCCTTCGACAGGCATCTGGCTCGGGGGGCTACACCTTC. Residues: CASSLRQASGSGGYTF.